A selection of T cell receptor beta chains follows, all from one sample in a study of control samples from healthy donors and cancer patients. Produced via immunoSEQ multiplex PCR; TCRdb's table is partial and in-frame only. The sample holds 100,000 to 150,000 clones, 90% seen once. The sequenced material came from blood. These receptors came from a man younger than 35 in good health. Each CDR3 is given with its conserved first and last residue. The D gene is left open where the match is weak. Some rows mark clone size as missing; the rest say once, few, many or name a class of expanded clone.

v_gene: TRBV12-3/TRBV12-4; abundance: .; d_gene: .; j_gene: TRBJ1-5; CDR3nt: TGTGCCAGCAGTTTAGGGGCCCGAGCCCAGCATTTT; CDR3aa: CASSLGARAQHF
v_gene: TRBV5-4; abundance: .; d_gene: .; j_gene: TRBJ1-4; CDR3nt: TGTGCCAGCAGCTTCGGAGGGGTGACAACTAATGAAAAACTGTTTTTT; CDR3aa: CASSFGGVTTNEKLFF
v_gene: TRBV18; abundance: .; d_gene: .; j_gene: TRBJ2-1; CDR3nt: TGTGCCAGCTCACCACTTAATGAGCAGTTCTTC; CDR3aa: CASSPLNEQFF
v_gene: TRBV6-2/TRBV6-3; abundance: .; d_gene: .; j_gene: TRBJ2-1; CDR3nt: TGTGCCAGCAGTACCTGGACTAACAATGAGCAGTTCTTC; CDR3aa: CASSTWTNNEQFF
v_gene: TRBV10-3; abundance: .; d_gene: .; j_gene: TRBJ2-6; CDR3nt: TGTGCCACACTGTGGGGGGCCAACGTCCTGACTTTC; CDR3aa: CATLWGANVLTF
v_gene: TRBV5-1; abundance: once; d_gene: TRBD1; j_gene: TRBJ1-6; CDR3nt: TGCGCCAGCAGCTTGGCGGGACAGGGATATTCACCCCTCCACTTT; CDR3aa: CASSLAGQGYSPLHF
v_gene: TRBV14; abundance: .; d_gene: .; j_gene: TRBJ2-2; CDR3nt: TGTGCCAGCAGCCAAGACGGAGGGAACACCGGGGAGCTGTTTTTT; CDR3aa: CASSQDGGNTGELFF
v_gene: TRBV5-6; abundance: .; d_gene: .; j_gene: TRBJ2-7; CDR3nt: TGTGCCAGCAGCTTCGGACCGGAGAGCTACGAGCAGTACTTC; CDR3aa: CASSFGPESYEQYF
v_gene: TRBV30; abundance: .; d_gene: .; j_gene: TRBJ2-2; CDR3nt: TGTGCCTGGAATCGGGCTAGCCCGTCCACCGGGGAGCTGTTTTTT; CDR3aa: CAWNRASPSTGELFF
v_gene: TRBV4-1; abundance: .; d_gene: .; j_gene: TRBJ1-1; CDR3nt: TGCGCCAGCAGCCAAGATTTGCAGGGCAACACTGAAGCTTTCTTT; CDR3aa: CASSQDLQGNTEAFF
v_gene: TRBV5-1; abundance: .; d_gene: TRBD1; j_gene: TRBJ1-5; CDR3nt: TGCGCCAGCAGCTTGGAGGCAGGGGGAGATCAGCCCCAGCATTTT; CDR3aa: CASSLEAGGDQPQHF
v_gene: TRBV28; abundance: .; d_gene: TRBD1; j_gene: TRBJ1-1; CDR3nt: TGTGCCAGCAGTTTAGGACAGGTTGGGAACACTGAAGCTTTCTTT; CDR3aa: CASSLGQVGNTEAFF
v_gene: TRBV6-5; abundance: .; d_gene: TRBD1; j_gene: TRBJ2-2; CDR3nt: TGTGCCAGCACCTGGACAGGGGAAGCCGGGGAGCTGTTTTTT; CDR3aa: CASTWTGEAGELFF
v_gene: TRBV19; abundance: .; d_gene: .; j_gene: TRBJ1-1; CDR3nt: TGTGCCAGTAGTATACTGGGCGACGGCACTGAAGCTTTCTTT; CDR3aa: CASSILGDGTEAFF
v_gene: TRBV27; abundance: few; d_gene: TRBD1; j_gene: TRBJ2-1; CDR3nt: TGTGCCAGCAGCCAGGGACAGGGACAATCCGATGAGCAGTTCTTC; CDR3aa: CASSQGQGQSDEQFF
v_gene: TRBV6-5; abundance: .; d_gene: .; j_gene: TRBJ1-2; CDR3nt: TGTGCCAGCTCGCTGGGACTCCACTATGGCTACACCTTC; CDR3aa: CASSLGLHYGYTF
v_gene: TRBV30; abundance: .; d_gene: .; j_gene: TRBJ1-1; CDR3nt: TGTGCCTGGAGCTCTACTAAAAACCCCGAAGCTTTCTTT; CDR3aa: CAWSSTKNPEAFF
v_gene: TRBV3-1/TRBV3-2; abundance: .; d_gene: TRBD2; j_gene: TRBJ2-1; CDR3nt: TGTGCCAGCAGCCAGGGACTAGCGGGGTCCAGGAATGAGCAGTTCTTC; CDR3aa: CASSQGLAGSRNEQFF
v_gene: TRBV10-3; abundance: .; d_gene: .; j_gene: TRBJ1-1; CDR3nt: TGTGCCATAAAAACAGTCTTGAACACTGAAGCTTTCTTT; CDR3aa: CAIKTVLNTEAFF
v_gene: TRBV3-1/TRBV3-2; abundance: .; d_gene: TRBD1; j_gene: TRBJ1-1; CDR3nt: TGTGCCAGCAGACAGGACAGGGGGTCTGAAGCTTTCTTT; CDR3aa: CASRQDRGSEAFF
v_gene: TRBV10-3; abundance: .; d_gene: .; j_gene: TRBJ1-2; CDR3nt: TGTGCCATCGGCCGGCTGGGAGAAAACTATGGCTACACCTTC; CDR3aa: CAIGRLGENYGYTF
v_gene: TRBV3-1/TRBV3-2; abundance: .; d_gene: .; j_gene: TRBJ1-5; CDR3nt: TGTGCCAGCAGCCAATGGCCTGCGAGGGTGGGCAATAGCAATCAGCCCCAGCATTTT; CDR3aa: CASSQWPARVGNSNQPQHF
v_gene: TRBV6-2/TRBV6-3; abundance: medium-sized; d_gene: .; j_gene: TRBJ2-3; CDR3nt: TGTGCCAGCAGTTACTCGACTAGCACAGATACGCAGTATTTT; CDR3aa: CASSYSTSTDTQYF
v_gene: TRBV4-1; abundance: .; d_gene: TRBD1; j_gene: TRBJ1-2; CDR3nt: TGCGCCAGCAGCCAAGATAGCCTGGGAGGGGGCGGCTATGGCTACACCTTC; CDR3aa: CASSQDSLGGGGYGYTF
v_gene: TRBV10-3; abundance: .; d_gene: .; j_gene: TRBJ2-5; CDR3nt: TGTGCCATCAGGGGAAGACCCACGGAGACCCAGTACTTC; CDR3aa: CAIRGRPTETQYF
v_gene: TRBV7-3; abundance: .; d_gene: .; j_gene: TRBJ2-3; CDR3nt: TGTGCCAGCAGCTTATGGGGGACTAGCACAGATACGCAGTATTTT; CDR3aa: CASSLWGTSTDTQYF
v_gene: TRBV6-6; abundance: .; d_gene: .; j_gene: TRBJ2-1; CDR3nt: TGTGCCAGCAGTTACCGAGTTCGCAGGGATGAGCAGTTCTTC; CDR3aa: CASSYRVRRDEQFF
v_gene: TRBV25-1; abundance: .; d_gene: .; j_gene: TRBJ1-5; CDR3nt: TGTGCCAGCAGTGATTGGAGAACGAGCCAGCCCCAGCATTTT; CDR3aa: CASSDWRTSQPQHF
v_gene: TRBV5-1; abundance: .; d_gene: .; j_gene: TRBJ1-6; CDR3nt: TGCGCCAGCAGCTCCAGGGAATTGTATAATTCACCCCTCCACTTT; CDR3aa: CASSSRELYNSPLHF
v_gene: TRBV6-5; abundance: once; d_gene: TRBD2; j_gene: TRBJ2-3; CDR3nt: TGTGCCAGCTGGGGCGGGAGAGGGACAGATACGCAGTATTTT; CDR3aa: CASWGGRGTDTQYF
v_gene: TRBV6-4; abundance: .; d_gene: .; j_gene: TRBJ2-6; CDR3nt: TGTGCCAGCGCGGCAGGGCCTTTCTCTGGGGCCAACGTCCTGACTTTC; CDR3aa: CASAAGPFSGANVLTF
v_gene: TRBV30; abundance: .; d_gene: .; j_gene: TRBJ1-2; CDR3nt: TGTGCCTGGAGTGTAGGGGGGGGCGGTTGGCACACCTTC; CDR3aa: CAWSVGGGGWHTF